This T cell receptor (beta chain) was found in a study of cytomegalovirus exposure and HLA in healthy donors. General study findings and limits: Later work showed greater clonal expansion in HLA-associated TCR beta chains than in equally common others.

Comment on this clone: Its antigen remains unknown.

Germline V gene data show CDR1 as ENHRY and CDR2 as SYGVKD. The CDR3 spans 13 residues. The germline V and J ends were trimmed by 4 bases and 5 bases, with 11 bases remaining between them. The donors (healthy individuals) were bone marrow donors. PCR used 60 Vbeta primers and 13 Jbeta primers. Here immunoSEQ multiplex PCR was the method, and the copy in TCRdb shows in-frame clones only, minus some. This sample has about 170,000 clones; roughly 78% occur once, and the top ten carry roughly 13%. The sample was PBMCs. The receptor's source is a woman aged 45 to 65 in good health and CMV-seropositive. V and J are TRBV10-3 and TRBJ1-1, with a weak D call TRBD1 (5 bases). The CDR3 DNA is TGTGCCATCAGTGGAGACAGTTTAACTGAAGCTTTCTTT. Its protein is CAISGDSLTEAFF.